This is a list of T cell receptor beta chains from one sample in a study of blood T cells in healthy people across ages. MiXCR was run by TCRdb on the 5' RACE reads, yielding one entry per CDR3 protein. Among 1,300,000 or so distinct CDR3 sequences listed, roughly 59% were seen once. What was sequenced was blood. The receptors originated from a man aged 18 to 35 in good health. Each CDR3 is given with its conserved first and last residue. D genes are given only for firm matches. Clone size, where shown, is once, few, many, or a class for clones that have expanded.

d_gene: TRBD1; j_gene: TRBJ2-7; v_gene: TRBV6-2/TRBV6-3; abundance: -; CDR3nt: TGTGCCACCAAAGGGACAGGGCGATACGAGCAGTACTTC; CDR3aa: CATKGTGRYEQYF
d_gene: -; j_gene: TRBJ2-7; v_gene: TRBV7-9; abundance: -; CDR3nt: TGTGCCAGCAGCTTACCTCCTACTAACGAGCAGTACTTC; CDR3aa: CASSLPPTNEQYF
d_gene: TRBD1; j_gene: TRBJ2-5; v_gene: TRBV7-8; abundance: once; CDR3nt: TGTGCCAGCAGCTTAGGGGGCCCGGGACAGGGTGCGTATGGTGAGCAGTACTTC; CDR3aa: CASSLGGPGQGAYGEQYF
d_gene: -; j_gene: TRBJ2-1; v_gene: TRBV6-6; abundance: -; CDR3nt: TGTGCCAGCTGTCCGCCTGGGGACTCCTACAATGAGCAGTTCTTC; CDR3aa: CASCPPGDSYNEQFF
d_gene: -; j_gene: TRBJ2-7; v_gene: TRBV7-2; abundance: -; CDR3nt: TGTGCCAGCAGCCCCTCTAGTGGGGCCGACTACGAGCAGTACTTC; CDR3aa: CASSPSSGADYEQYF
d_gene: TRBD2; j_gene: TRBJ2-1; v_gene: TRBV7-2; abundance: -; CDR3nt: TGTGCCAGCAGCCAAGAGACTAGCGCCCCGAATGAGCAGTTCTTC; CDR3aa: CASSQETSAPNEQFF
d_gene: -; j_gene: TRBJ1-4; v_gene: TRBV4-3; abundance: -; CDR3nt: TGCGCCAGCAGCCTGGGACATTATGAAAAACTGTTTTTT; CDR3aa: CASSLGHYEKLFF
d_gene: TRBD1; j_gene: TRBJ2-5; v_gene: TRBV12-3/TRBV12-4; abundance: -; CDR3nt: TGTGTCAGCAGTTTAGGGGGCCCAGAGACCCAGTACTTC; CDR3aa: CVSSLGGPETQYF
d_gene: TRBD2; j_gene: TRBJ2-7; v_gene: TRBV5-1; abundance: few; CDR3nt: TGCGCCAGCAGCAGACAACCGGGACTAGCCTACGAGCAGTACTTC; CDR3aa: CASSRQPGLAYEQYF
d_gene: -; j_gene: TRBJ2-1; v_gene: TRBV29-1; abundance: -; CDR3nt: TGCAGCGTTGAAAGGGGAGCGGCCTCCTACAATGAGCAGTTCTTC; CDR3aa: CSVERGAASYNEQFF
d_gene: TRBD1; j_gene: TRBJ2-1; v_gene: TRBV6-1; abundance: -; CDR3nt: TGTGCCAGCAGAAATCAGGGGGCCTACAATGAGCAGTTCTTC; CDR3aa: CASRNQGAYNEQFF
d_gene: -; j_gene: TRBJ1-1; v_gene: TRBV11-2; abundance: once; CDR3nt: TGTGCCAGCAGCTTAGGCCCCGTCTTCGAAGCTTTCTTT; CDR3aa: CASSLGPVFEAFF
d_gene: TRBD2; j_gene: TRBJ2-7; v_gene: TRBV12-3/TRBV12-4; abundance: -; CDR3nt: TGTGCCAGCAGTATAGCGGGAGGGCCGGTCGCTACCGAGCAGTACTTC; CDR3aa: CASSIAGGPVATEQYF
d_gene: TRBD1; j_gene: TRBJ1-4; v_gene: TRBV15; abundance: -; CDR3nt: TGTGCCACCAGCCCCCTCGACAGGGGGAGGGGAAAACTGTTTTTT; CDR3aa: CATSPLDRGRGKLFF
d_gene: -; j_gene: TRBJ1-1; v_gene: TRBV29-1; abundance: -; CDR3nt: TGCAGCGTTGGACAGGACACTGAAGCTTTCTTT; CDR3aa: CSVGQDTEAFF
d_gene: TRBD2; j_gene: TRBJ2-7; v_gene: TRBV10-1; abundance: once; CDR3nt: TGCGCCAGCAGTGATACTAGCGTCTCCTACGAGCAGTACTTC; CDR3aa: CASSDTSVSYEQYF
d_gene: TRBD2; j_gene: TRBJ2-5; v_gene: TRBV4-2; abundance: -; CDR3nt: TGTGCCAGCAGCAACCGACTAGCGGGTCAAGAGACCCAGTACTTC; CDR3aa: CASSNRLAGQETQYF
d_gene: -; j_gene: TRBJ2-7; v_gene: TRBV4-1; abundance: -; CDR3nt: TGCGCCAGCAGCCAAAAACCTCATTATAGCGGATCCTACGAGCAGTACTTC; CDR3aa: CASSQKPHYSGSYEQYF
d_gene: -; j_gene: TRBJ2-1; v_gene: TRBV10-3; abundance: few; CDR3nt: TGTGCCATCAGTCTGGGAGATGAGCAGTTCTTC; CDR3aa: CAISLGDEQFF
d_gene: TRBD1; j_gene: TRBJ2-3; v_gene: TRBV11-2; abundance: -; CDR3nt: TGTGCCAGCAGCGTAAACTCCGGGACAGGGGGAAATACGCAGTATTTT; CDR3aa: CASSVNSGTGGNTQYF
d_gene: -; j_gene: TRBJ2-2; v_gene: TRBV9; abundance: -; CDR3nt: TGTGCCAGCAGAGGGGAGAACACCGGGGAGCTGTTTTTT; CDR3aa: CASRGENTGELFF
d_gene: TRBD1; j_gene: TRBJ2-7; v_gene: TRBV4-3; abundance: once; CDR3nt: TGCGCCAGCAGCCAAGGCCGAGTTGCGAGGGACAGAACCTACGAGCAGTACTTC; CDR3aa: CASSQGRVARDRTYEQYF
d_gene: TRBD2; j_gene: TRBJ2-1; v_gene: TRBV7-9; abundance: -; CDR3nt: TGTGCCAGCAGCTTAGGGCGGGGGATGGGCAATGAGCAGTTCTTC; CDR3aa: CASSLGRGMGNEQFF
d_gene: -; j_gene: TRBJ2-7; v_gene: TRBV28; abundance: once; CDR3nt: TGTGCCAGCAGCGACTACGCACGAGGAGGTTTGGGGTACTTC; CDR3aa: CASSDYARGGLGYF
d_gene: -; j_gene: TRBJ2-5; v_gene: TRBV2; abundance: -; CDR3nt: TGTGCCAGCAGTGAATTCAAAGTACGGGGGCGCATTGAGACCCAGTACTTC; CDR3aa: CASSEFKVRGRIETQYF
d_gene: -; j_gene: TRBJ2-1; v_gene: TRBV12-3/TRBV12-4; abundance: -; CDR3nt: TGTGCCAGCAGTTTAGTGGGGCGGGGGCTTTACAATGAGCAGTTCTTC; CDR3aa: CASSLVGRGLYNEQFF
d_gene: -; j_gene: TRBJ2-2; v_gene: TRBV12-3/TRBV12-4; abundance: -; CDR3nt: TGTGCCAGCAGCGGGACCACAAACACCGGGGAGCTGTTTTTT; CDR3aa: CASSGTTNTGELFF
d_gene: -; j_gene: TRBJ1-1; v_gene: TRBV29-1; abundance: -; CDR3nt: TGCAGCGTTGAAGATCTGACCGACAGTTTTCTTGAAGCTTTCTTT; CDR3aa: CSVEDLTDSFLEAFF
d_gene: -; j_gene: TRBJ2-7; v_gene: TRBV15; abundance: -; CDR3nt: TGTGCCACCAGCCCAAGGCTAGCGAGCCCCTACGAGCAGTACTTC; CDR3aa: CATSPRLASPYEQYF
d_gene: -; j_gene: TRBJ2-7; v_gene: TRBV25-1; abundance: few; CDR3nt: TGTGCCAGCAGGGATAGCGCTGAGTACGAGCAGTACTTC; CDR3aa: CASRDSAEYEQYF
d_gene: -; j_gene: TRBJ2-3; v_gene: TRBV29-1; abundance: few; CDR3nt: TGCAGCGTTGATCCTAGCGGCACAGATACGCAGTATTTT; CDR3aa: CSVDPSGTDTQYF
d_gene: -; j_gene: TRBJ2-7; v_gene: TRBV6-2/TRBV6-3; abundance: -; CDR3nt: TGTGCCAGCAGTTACTCGACTCCGGGAGAGGGCTACGAGCAGTACTTC; CDR3aa: CASSYSTPGEGYEQYF
d_gene: -; j_gene: TRBJ2-3; v_gene: TRBV20-1; abundance: once; CDR3nt: TGCAGTGCCACCCGGGGAGGCGGGTTGGATACGCAGTATTTT; CDR3aa: CSATRGGGLDTQYF
d_gene: -; j_gene: TRBJ2-7; v_gene: TRBV29-1; abundance: few; CDR3nt: TGCAGCGCGAGGCCCCCGTCTTCCTACGAGCAGTACTTC; CDR3aa: CSARPPSSYEQYF
d_gene: TRBD1; j_gene: TRBJ2-2; v_gene: TRBV7-9; abundance: -; CDR3nt: TGTGCCAGCATCCCCCCTCTAATGGGACAGGGGGCCGTGAACACCGGGGAGCTGTTTTTT; CDR3aa: CASIPPLMGQGAVNTGELFF
d_gene: TRBD2; j_gene: TRBJ2-1; v_gene: TRBV15; abundance: -; CDR3nt: TGTGCCACCAGCAGAGGGGCAGCGGGGGGCACCTACAATGAGCAGTTCTTC; CDR3aa: CATSRGAAGGTYNEQFF
d_gene: -; j_gene: TRBJ2-7; v_gene: TRBV6-7; abundance: -; CDR3nt: TGTGCCAGCAGTTACTGGGACCTACAACAATCCTACGAGCAGTACTTC; CDR3aa: CASSYWDLQQSYEQYF
d_gene: TRBD1; j_gene: TRBJ2-5; v_gene: TRBV20-1; abundance: few; CDR3nt: TGCAGTGCTAGAGTCCCGACAGGGAACCAAGAGACCCAGTACTTC; CDR3aa: CSARVPTGNQETQYF
d_gene: TRBD2; j_gene: TRBJ2-1; v_gene: TRBV3-1; abundance: few; CDR3nt: TGTGCCAGCAGCCAGTGGGGACTAGAGTCCTACAATGAGCAGTTCTTC; CDR3aa: CASSQWGLESYNEQFF
d_gene: -; j_gene: TRBJ1-6; v_gene: TRBV5-1; abundance: -; CDR3nt: TGCGCCAGCAGCCCGAGGCAGGCCTTGGGTTCGCCCCTCCACTTT; CDR3aa: CASSPRQALGSPLHF
d_gene: -; j_gene: TRBJ2-1; v_gene: TRBV5-6; abundance: -; CDR3nt: TGTGCCAGCAGCGTGCGCGACAGGCTCTGGGAGCAGTTCTTC; CDR3aa: CASSVRDRLWEQFF
d_gene: TRBD1; j_gene: TRBJ2-1; v_gene: TRBV12-3/TRBV12-4; abundance: -; CDR3nt: TGTGCCAGCAGTTTGGTGGACAGGCGGCATGAGCAGTTCTTC; CDR3aa: CASSLVDRRHEQFF
d_gene: TRBD2; j_gene: TRBJ2-1; v_gene: TRBV4-1; abundance: few; CDR3nt: TGCGCCAGCAGCCCTCACGGGACTAGTGTCTACAATGAGCAGTTCTTC; CDR3aa: CASSPHGTSVYNEQFF
d_gene: -; j_gene: TRBJ1-2; v_gene: TRBV14; abundance: -; CDR3nt: TGTGCCAGCAGCCCTACCGGGCCGGACTATGGCTACACCTTC; CDR3aa: CASSPTGPDYGYTF
d_gene: -; j_gene: TRBJ1-1; v_gene: TRBV29-1; abundance: -; CDR3nt: TGCAGCACCCTTTGGCGGTCTGAAGCTTTCTTT; CDR3aa: CSTLWRSEAFF
d_gene: -; j_gene: TRBJ1-1; v_gene: TRBV25-1; abundance: -; CDR3nt: TGTGCCAGCAGCCCTTATGAAGGGTTGAACACTGAAGCTTTCTTT; CDR3aa: CASSPYEGLNTEAFF
d_gene: -; j_gene: TRBJ2-7; v_gene: TRBV20-1; abundance: -; CDR3nt: TGCAGTGCGTCGAGAGAATCCGGCTCCTACGAGCAGTACTTC; CDR3aa: CSASRESGSYEQYF
d_gene: -; j_gene: TRBJ1-1; v_gene: TRBV4-2; abundance: -; CDR3nt: TGTGCCAGCAGCCAAGAGGACGGGAGGTCGACTGAAGCTTTCTTT; CDR3aa: CASSQEDGRSTEAFF
d_gene: -; j_gene: TRBJ2-7; v_gene: TRBV30; abundance: -; CDR3nt: TGTGCCTGGGACAGAAACTACGAGCAGTACTTC; CDR3aa: CAWDRNYEQYF
d_gene: -; j_gene: TRBJ2-5; v_gene: TRBV2; abundance: -; CDR3nt: TGTGCCAGCAGTGGTCGAAGTGAGCAGTACTTC; CDR3aa: CASSGRSEQYF
d_gene: -; j_gene: TRBJ1-5; v_gene: TRBV7-9; abundance: -; CDR3nt: TGTGCCAGCAGCTTGTCAGAGGGGCTCCCCCAGCATTTT; CDR3aa: CASSLSEGLPQHF
d_gene: -; j_gene: TRBJ2-7; v_gene: TRBV2; abundance: -; CDR3nt: TGTGCCAGCAGCGAGGTCCGCTTGGGGTCCTACGAGCAGTACTTC; CDR3aa: CASSEVRLGSYEQYF
d_gene: -; j_gene: TRBJ2-3; v_gene: TRBV27; abundance: -; CDR3nt: TGTGCCTGCAGCGCAGTTCTCACAGATACGCAGTATTTT; CDR3aa: CACSAVLTDTQYF
d_gene: TRBD1; j_gene: TRBJ2-5; v_gene: TRBV29-1; abundance: -; CDR3nt: TGCAGCGTTGGACAGGGAACCCCTAGGGGGGAGACCCAGTACTTC; CDR3aa: CSVGQGTPRGETQYF